This TCR beta chain was sequenced in a study of persistence of HIV-infected CD4 T cells. Study-wide background: The sample holds CD4+ T cells responsive to CMV or HIV-1 Gag.

In this sample, this clone turned up once. What it recognizes is unknown. The J segment lost 0 bases and the V segment lost 3 bases, leaving 1 base of the junction unmatched. The CDR3 consists of 14 residues. In germline, CDR1 is KGHSH, CDR2 LQKENI. Lysates of CMV-infected fibroblasts at 10 ug/mL stimulated these cells. CD40L/CD69 double-negative CD45RO-high memory CD4+ T cells were collected. Anti-CD28/CD49d costimulation, CD40-blocking antibody and enfuvirtide were given to CD8-depleted PBMCs for about 18 hours. The immunoSEQ assay was version 4, run in survey mode. Sequencing was performed with immunoSEQ multiplex PCR; in TCRdb, only in-frame clones are kept and a portion is missing. There are 30,000 to 35,000 clones in the sample; about four fifths occur only once, and over 0.7% lies in the top ten.

The source of this sequence is an adult man with HIV who was CMV-seropositive. The sample here was CD4+ T cells sorted from PBMCs after roughly 18-hour stimulation, taken from a patient who received antiretroviral therapy. V and J are TRBV18 and TRBJ2-7; 8 bases are a match to TRBD2. CDR3 sequence (DNA): TGTGCCAGCTCACCCGGACTAGCCTCCTACGAGCAGTACTTC. This encodes CASSPGLASYEQYF.